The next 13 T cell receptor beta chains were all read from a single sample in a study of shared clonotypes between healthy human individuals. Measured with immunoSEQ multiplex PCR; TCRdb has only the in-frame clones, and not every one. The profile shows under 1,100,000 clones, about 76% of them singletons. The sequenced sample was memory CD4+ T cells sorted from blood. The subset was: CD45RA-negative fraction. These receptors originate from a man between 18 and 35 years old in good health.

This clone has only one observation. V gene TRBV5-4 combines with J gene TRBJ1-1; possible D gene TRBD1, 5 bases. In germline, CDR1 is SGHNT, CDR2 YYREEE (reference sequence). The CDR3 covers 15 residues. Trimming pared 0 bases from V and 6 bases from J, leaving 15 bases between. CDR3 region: CASSLVSRVASEAFF. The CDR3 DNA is TGTGCCAGCAGCTTGGTGAGCAGGGTTGCCTCTGAAGCTTTCTTT.

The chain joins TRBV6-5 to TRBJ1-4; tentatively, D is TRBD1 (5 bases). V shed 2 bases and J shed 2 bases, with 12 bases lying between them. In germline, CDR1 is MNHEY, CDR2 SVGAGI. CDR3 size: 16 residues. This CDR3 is CASSYNPTATNEKLFF. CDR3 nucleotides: TGTGCCAGCAGTTACAACCCGACAGCTACTAATGAAAAACTGTTTTTT.

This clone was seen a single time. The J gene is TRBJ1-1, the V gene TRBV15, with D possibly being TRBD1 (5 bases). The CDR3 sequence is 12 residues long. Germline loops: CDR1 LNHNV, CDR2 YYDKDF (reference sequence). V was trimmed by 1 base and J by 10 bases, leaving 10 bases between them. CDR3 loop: CATSRAQGPAFF. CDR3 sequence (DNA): TGTGCCACCAGCAGAGCTCAGGGACCAGCTTTCTTT. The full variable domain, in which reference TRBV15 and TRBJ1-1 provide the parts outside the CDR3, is DAMVIQNPRYQVTQFGKPVTLSCSQTLNHNVMYWYQQKSSQAPKLLFHYYDKDFNNEADTPDNFQSRRPNTSFCFLDIRSPGLGDTAMYLCATSRAQGPAFFGQGTRLTVV.

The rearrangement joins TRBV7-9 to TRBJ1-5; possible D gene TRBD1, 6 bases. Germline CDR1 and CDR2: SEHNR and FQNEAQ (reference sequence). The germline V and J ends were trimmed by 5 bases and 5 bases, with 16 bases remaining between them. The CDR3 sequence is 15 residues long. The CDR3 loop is CASSRGQLQDQPQHF. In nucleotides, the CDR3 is TGTGCCAGCAGCCGCGGACAGCTTCAGGATCAGCCCCAGCATTTT. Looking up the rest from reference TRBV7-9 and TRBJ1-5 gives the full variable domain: DTGVSQNPRHKITKRGQNVTFRCDPISEHNRLYWYRQTLGQGPEFLTYFQNEAQLEKSRLLSDRFSAERPKGSFSTLEIQRTEQGDSAMYLCASSRGQLQDQPQHFGDGTRLSIL.

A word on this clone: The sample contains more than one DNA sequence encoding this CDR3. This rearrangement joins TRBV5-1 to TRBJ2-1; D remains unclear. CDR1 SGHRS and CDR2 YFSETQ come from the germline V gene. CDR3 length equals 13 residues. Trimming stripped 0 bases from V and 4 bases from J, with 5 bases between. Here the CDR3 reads CASSLAPYNEQFF. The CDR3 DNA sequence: TGCGCCAGCAGCTTGGCCCCGTACAATGAGCAGTTCTTC.

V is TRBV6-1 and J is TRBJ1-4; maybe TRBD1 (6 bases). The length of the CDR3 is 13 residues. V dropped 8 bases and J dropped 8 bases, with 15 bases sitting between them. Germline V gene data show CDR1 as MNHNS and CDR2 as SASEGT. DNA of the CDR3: TGTGCCAGCCAGGCCAGGGGCAGGGAAAAACTGTTTTTT. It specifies CASQARGREKLFF.

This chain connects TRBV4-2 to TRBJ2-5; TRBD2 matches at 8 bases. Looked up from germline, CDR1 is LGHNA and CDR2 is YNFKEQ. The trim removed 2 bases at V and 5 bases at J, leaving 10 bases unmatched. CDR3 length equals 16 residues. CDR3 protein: CASSQFSGTSGETQYF. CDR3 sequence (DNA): TGTGCCAGCAGCCAATTCAGCGGGACTAGTGGGGAGACCCAGTACTTC.

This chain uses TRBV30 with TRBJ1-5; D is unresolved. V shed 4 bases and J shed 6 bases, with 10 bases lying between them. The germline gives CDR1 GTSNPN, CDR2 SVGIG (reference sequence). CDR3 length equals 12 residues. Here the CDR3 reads CAWNLPGQPQHF. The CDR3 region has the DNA TGTGCCTGGAACCTGCCTGGTCAGCCCCAGCATTTT.

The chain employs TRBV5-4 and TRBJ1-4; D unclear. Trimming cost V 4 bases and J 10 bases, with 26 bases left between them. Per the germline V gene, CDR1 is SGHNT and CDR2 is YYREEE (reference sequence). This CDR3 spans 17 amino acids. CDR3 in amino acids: CASSLQGKAAQVGKLFF. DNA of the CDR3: TGTGCCAGCAGCCTACAAGGGAAAGCAGCCCAAGTAGGAAAACTGTTTTTT.

CDR3 sequence: CASSLVLGGNKNIQYF. The CDR3 DNA sequence: TGTGCCAGCAGCTTGGTTTTGGGGGGGAACAAAAACATTCAGTACTTC. The chain couples TRBV5-6 to TRBJ2-4; TRBD2 aligns across 7 bases. Germline V gene sequence: CDR1 SGHDT, CDR2 YYEEEE. The V segment lost 0 bases and the J segment 3 bases; nucleotides outside the gene matches: 6. This CDR3 contains 16 residues.

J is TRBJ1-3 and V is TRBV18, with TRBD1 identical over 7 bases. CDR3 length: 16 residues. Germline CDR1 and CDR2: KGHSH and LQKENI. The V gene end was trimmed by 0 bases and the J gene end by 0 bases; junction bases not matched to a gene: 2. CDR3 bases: TGTGCCAGCTCACCACCCCACAGGGGCTCTGGAAACACCATATATTTT. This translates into CASSPPHRGSGNTIYF.

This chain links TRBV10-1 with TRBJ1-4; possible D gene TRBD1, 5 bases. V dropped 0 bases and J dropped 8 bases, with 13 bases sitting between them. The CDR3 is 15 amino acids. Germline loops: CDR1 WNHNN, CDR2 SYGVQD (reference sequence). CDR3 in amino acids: CASSESKTAPEKLFF. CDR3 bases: TGCGCCAGCAGTGAGTCCAAGACAGCTCCCGAAAAACTGTTTTTT.

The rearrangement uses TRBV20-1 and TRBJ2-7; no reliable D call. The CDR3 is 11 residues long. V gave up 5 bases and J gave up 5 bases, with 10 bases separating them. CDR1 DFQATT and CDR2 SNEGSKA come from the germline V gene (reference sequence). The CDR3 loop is CSAPRLDEQYF. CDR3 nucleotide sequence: TGCAGTGCTCCTCGACTCGACGAGCAGTACTTC.